Presented here are 17 T cell receptor beta chains from one specimen sequenced in a study of regulatory T cells in long-lasting Graves disease. CDR3-region Arm-PCR and iRepertoire HTBI primers produced the TCR beta libraries. A single record per CDR3 protein comes from TCRdb applying MiXCR to the multiplex PCR reads. The sample lists 400,000 to 500,000 distinct CDR3 sequences; approximately 15% were seen once. Time point given: newly diagnosed GD, antithyroid drugs for less than 3 months. The TCR library was made from RNA that had been extracted from PBMCs in TRIzol. This same sample was also part of a study on T cells in Graves' hyperthyroidism and ophthalmopathy.

Sample: peripheral blood mononuclear cells (PBMCs), taken at new diagnosis, from a patient treated with antithyroid drugs. The receptors were sampled from a woman in her thirties with Graves disease.

The genes are TRBV6-5 and TRBJ1-3, with D perhaps matching TRBD1 (5 bases). Germline V gene data show CDR1 as MNHEY and CDR2 as SVGAGI. This CDR3 has 15 residues. V lost 4 bases and J lost 2, with 12 bases in between. Written as DNA, the CDR3 is TGTGCCAGCAGTTGGGACCTTCGGGCTGGAAACACCATATATTTT. The encoded protein is CASSWDLRAGNTIYF.

This clonotype was recorded a few times. The V call is TRBV7-9, the J call TRBJ1-1; D is unresolved. CDR1 and CDR2 from the germline V gene are SEHNR and FQNEAQ (reference sequence). CDR3 size: 11 residues. The V and J ends lost 7 bases and 10 bases respectively, with 13 bases between them. CDR3 sequence (DNA): TGTGCCAGCACAAGCGGCGGGGTAGCTTTCTTT. Protein product: CASTSGGVAFF.

This clonotype has only a few counts. The junction departs from the called germline gene at one end, perhaps through a read error. The chain recombines TRBV6-2 or TRBV6-3 with TRBJ1-1, with 7 nucleotides matching TRBD1. CDR3 length equals 16 residues. Per germline, CDR1 MNHEY and CDR2 SVGEGT. The CDR3 coding sequence is TGTGCCAGCAACCTCCGGGACAGCCGCATGAACACTGGAGCTTTCTTT. Its protein is CASNLRDSRMNTGAFF.

This clonotype has ten or more counts. The chain joins TRBV7-6 to TRBJ2-1; no clear D gene. CDR1 SGHVS and CDR2 FNYEAQ come from the germline V gene. V lost 2 bases, J lost 7 bases, and 6 bases lay in between. This CDR3 comprises 12 residues. In DNA form, the CDR3 reads TGTGCCAGCAGCTTAAACACAAATGAGCAGTTCTTC. Its protein is CASSLNTNEQFF.

This clonotype was seen a handful of times. The genes are TRBV9 and TRBJ2-5, with 9 positions matching TRBD2. Unmatched junction bases numbered 3, after V lost 0 bases and J lost 3 bases. The germline V gene encodes CDR1 SGDLS and CDR2 YYNGEE. This CDR3 is 15 amino acids long. CDR3 sequence reads: CASSVDASGEETQYF. The CDR3 DNA is TGTGCCAGCAGCGTAGATGCTAGCGGGGAAGAGACCCAGTACTTC. Using reference TRBV9 and TRBJ2-5 for the parts outside the CDR3, the full variable domain is DSGVTQTPKHLITATGQRVTLRCSPRSGDLSVYWYQQSLDQGLQFLIQYYNGEERAKGNILERFSAQQFPDLHSELNLSSLELGDSALYFCASSVDASGEETQYFGPGTRLLVL.

This clonotype was picked up many times. V is TRBV12-3 or TRBV12-4 and J is TRBJ1-5, with D hard to call. The CDR3 is made up of 14 amino acids. V was clipped by 6 bases and J by 0 bases, with 9 bases between them. DNA of the CDR3: TGTGCCAGCAGGCCGACTGGTAGCAATCAGCCCCAGCATTTT. Amino acid sequence: CASRPTGSNQPQHF.

This clonotype was counted ten times or more. The CDR3, as DNA: TGTGCCAGCCGGCGTTATAGCGGAGGAGGCTCCTACGAGCAGTACTTC. Its translation is CASRRYSGGGSYEQYF. The chain employs TRBV6-1 and TRBJ2-7; maybe TRBD2 (6 bases). The V end lost 8 bases, the J end lost 0 bases, and 20 bases lay between the germline ends. The CDR3 is made up of 16 amino acids. The germline V gene has CDR1 MNHNS and CDR2 SASEGT.

In its sample, this clonotype was seen many times. V and J are TRBV20-1 and TRBJ2-3; 8 nucleotides agree with TRBD2. The CDR3 spans 15 residues. V was pared by 5 bases and J by 2 bases, with 9 bases of the junction left unmatched. CDR1 and CDR2 from the germline V gene are DFQATT and SNEGSKA (reference sequence). CDR3 region: CSAPGLGAFTDTQYF. The CDR3 nucleotides read TGCAGTGCTCCGGGACTAGGGGCCTTCACAGATACGCAGTATTTT.

The rearrangement uses TRBV5-6 and TRBJ2-1, with a weak D call TRBD2 (6 bases). Between the trimmed V and J ends, which lost 0 bases and 10 bases, there was a span of 17 bases. Per germline, CDR1 SGHDT and CDR2 YYEEEE. The CDR3 has 15 amino acids. Here the CDR3 reads CASSLEGQGRGEQFF. As DNA, the CDR3 is TGTGCCAGCAGCTTGGAGGGGCAGGGACGGGGGGAGCAGTTCTTC.

This clonotype has ten or more counts. The V and J genes are TRBV28 and TRBJ2-2, with D perhaps TRBD1 (5 bases). V lost 3 bases and J lost 5, with 10 bases in between. Germline V gene sequence: CDR1 MDHEN, CDR2 SYDVKM. The CDR3 is 14 amino acids. The CDR3 coding sequence is TGTGCCAGCAGTTTTATAGGGGTGACCGGGGAGCTGTTTTTT. Residues: CASSFIGVTGELFF.

This clonotype was detected ten times or more. The chain uses TRBV6-1 and TRBJ2-7, with D tentatively TRBD1 (7 bases). Germline V gene data show CDR1 as MNHNS and CDR2 as SASEGT. The V gene lost 3 bases and the J gene lost 1 base, with 13 bases spanning the gap. CDR3 size: 15 residues. This chain's CDR3 is CASSEEGAGSYEQYF. DNA of the CDR3: TGTGCCAGCAGTGAGGAGGGGGCTGGGTCCTACGAGCAGTACTTC.

V and J are TRBV5-1 and TRBJ2-7; TRBD2 agrees at 15 bases. Germline lookup yields CDR1 SGHRS and CDR2 YFSETQ. The trim removed 3 bases at V and 7 bases at J, leaving 5 bases unmatched. The CDR3 length is 15 residues. CDR3 nucleotide sequence: TGCGCCAGCAGCTGGACTAGCGGGAGGGCGGGGGAGCAGTACTTC. This gives the protein CASSWTSGRAGEQYF.

This clonotype showed up many times. This chain connects TRBV30 to TRBJ2-1; D unclear. The CDR3 has 11 residues. Germline V gene data show CDR1 as GTSNPN and CDR2 as SVGIG (reference sequence). Trimming left V 4 bases short and J 5 bases short, with 6 bases between. The CDR3 reads CAWTHDNEQFF. Written as DNA, the CDR3 is TGTGCCTGGACACACGACAATGAGCAGTTCTTC.

This rearrangement joins TRBV6-2 or TRBV6-3 to TRBJ2-5; D remains ambiguous. With 0 bases removed from V and 5 bases from J, the gap between germline ends came to 7 bases. Germline V CDR1 and CDR2: MNHEY, SVGEGT. The CDR3 has 13 residues. The CDR3 here is CASSYSRDETQYF. DNA for the CDR3: TGTGCCAGCAGTTACTCCAGAGACGAGACCCAGTACTTC.

This clonotype was counted between two and nine times. The chain joins TRBV29-1 to TRBJ2-1; possibly TRBD2 for D (6 bases). The V gene's germline CDR1 is SQVTM and CDR2 ANQGSEA. The CDR3 contains 14 residues. Trimming shortened V by 6 bases and J by 4 bases, and 16 bases separated the two germline ends. This CDR3 reads CSVEGLTNYNEQFF. CDR3 coding DNA: TGCAGCGTGGAGGGACTGACTAATTACAATGAGCAGTTCTTC.

This clonotype showed up just a few times. This chain connects TRBV30 to TRBJ1-2; D is undetermined. The germline CDR1 and CDR2 sequences are GTSNPN and SVGIG (reference sequence). V was trimmed by 3 bases and J by 4 bases, leaving 12 bases between them. The CDR3 totals 13 residues. In DNA, the CDR3 is TGTGCCTGGAGCCCCGGCGGGGTCTATGGCTACACCTTC. Amino acid sequence: CAWSPGGVYGYTF.

Ten or more counts support this clonotype. This chain joins TRBV6-4 and TRBJ1-1; D not certain. V was pared by 0 bases and J by 7 bases, with 3 bases between. The CDR3 totals 11 residues. Germline CDR1 is MRHNA and CDR2 is SNTAGT. The CDR3 DNA sequence: TGTGCCAGCAGTGACTCGAATGAAGCTTTCTTT. It translates to CASSDSNEAFF.